This section outlines one T cell receptor beta chain sequence together with its context. Its antigen is not identified. 5'RACE template switching produced TCR cDNA carrying a universal primer site and UMIs. TCRdb recomputed calls from the 5' RACE reads with MiXCR, one row per CDR3 protein. The table shows approximately 300,000 distinct CDR3 sequences, with approximately 7% occurring only once. V was pared by 4 bases and J by 0 bases, with 10 bases between. The CDR3 contains 14 residues. Germline V lookup: CDR1 MNHNS, CDR2 SASEGT. These data originate in a study of T cells after yellow fever vaccination. Study-level results: The appearance of a small share of clonotypes in both CD4 and CD8 compartments was observed. The secondary response was weaker, and its peak arrived faster, on day 5 versus 15.

Sequenced material: PBMCs, taken 35 to 50 days after the first yellow fever vaccination. V and J are TRBV6-1 and TRBJ2-7, with a tentative D call TRBD2 (5 bases). The sequence derives from a man between 18 and 35 years old who received the YFV17D yellow fever vaccine. Here the CDR3 DNA reads TGTGCCAGCAGTGGGACTTCTAGCTCCTACGAGCAGTACGTC. It codes for CASSGTSSSYEQYV.